This paragraph covers one TCR beta chain sequence. This entry is derived from a study of blood T cell repertoires in COVID-19. J lost 3 bases, V lost 8 bases, and 25 bases had no gene match. The CDR3 runs 20 residues. The V gene's germline CDR1 is MDHEN and CDR2 SYDVKM. The repertoire was sequenced with immunoSEQ multiplex PCR; TCRdb's copy has only in-frame clones and lacks some. This table holds 300,000 to 350,000 clones, over 80% found once. Specimen: peripheral blood. This TCR came from a man aged 30-40 years with COVID-19, enrolled during active disease. The rearrangement links TRBV28 to TRBJ2-3, with TRBD2 matching over 8 bases. The CDR3 loop reads CASPQAGGREGHRLTDTQYF. The DNA of the CDR3 is TGTGCCAGCCCCCAGGCGGGGGGCCGTGAGGGACATAGGTTGACAGATACGCAGTATTTT.